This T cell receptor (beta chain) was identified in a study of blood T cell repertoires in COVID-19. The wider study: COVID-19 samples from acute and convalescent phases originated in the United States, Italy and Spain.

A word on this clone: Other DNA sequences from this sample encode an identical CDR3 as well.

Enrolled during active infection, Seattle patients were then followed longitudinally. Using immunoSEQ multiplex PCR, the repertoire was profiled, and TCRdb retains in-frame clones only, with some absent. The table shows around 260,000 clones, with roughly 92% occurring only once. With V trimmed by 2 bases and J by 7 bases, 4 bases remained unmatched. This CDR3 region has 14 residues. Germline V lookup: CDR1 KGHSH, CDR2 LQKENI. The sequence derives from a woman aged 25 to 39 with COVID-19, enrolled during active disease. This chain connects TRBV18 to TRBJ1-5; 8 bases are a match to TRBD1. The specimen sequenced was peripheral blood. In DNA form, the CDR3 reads TGTGCCAGCTCACCAGGGACAGGTGGCCAGCCCCAGCATTTT. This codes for CASSPGTGGQPQHF.